The 29 T cell receptor beta chains below come from one sample, sequenced in a study of cytomegalovirus exposure and HLA in healthy donors. PCR amplification relied on 60 Vbeta primers (plus 13 Jbeta primers). Assay used: immunoSEQ multiplex PCR; TCRdb lists only in-frame clones, some missing. The sample comprises around 64,000 clones, 75% to 85% of which are singletons, and around 7.4% rests with the top ten. Sequencing used PBMCs. The receptors were sampled from a man aged 18 to 29 in good health and CMV-seropositive.

The CDR3 nucleotides are TGTGCCAGCAGCTTTAGGACAGTCAATGAAGCTTTCTTT. Encoded protein: CASSFRTVNEAFF. The rearrangement links TRBV7-2 to TRBJ1-1; a weak D match, TRBD1 (6 bases). This CDR3 contains 13 residues. Germline V CDR1 and CDR2: SGHTA, FQGNSA. V shed 3 bases and J shed 7 bases, with 12 bases lying between them. Based on the CDR3 plus reference TRBV7-2 and TRBJ1-1, the full variable domain is GAGVSQSPSNKVTEKGKDVELRCDPISGHTALYWYRQSLGQGLEFLIYFQGNSAPDKSGLPSDRFSAERTGGSVSTLTIQRTQQEDSAVYLCASSFRTVNEAFFGQGTRLTVV.

V usage is TRBV28 and J usage is TRBJ1-1; perhaps TRBD1 as D (6 bases). This CDR3 comprises 14 residues. V lost 6 bases, J lost 3 bases, and 14 bases lay in between. Germline lookup yields CDR1 MDHEN and CDR2 SYDVKM. CDR3: CASSTGTPDTEAFF. The CDR3 coding sequence is TGTGCCAGCAGCACCGGGACACCAGACACTGAAGCTTTCTTT.

The CDR3 DNA is TGCAGCGTGGGCGGACAGGGGGAAATAGATACGCAGTATTTT. Translating it yields CSVGGQGEIDTQYF. The chain employs TRBV29-1 and TRBJ2-3, with TRBD1 matching over 10 bases. Germline values: CDR1 SQVTM, CDR2 ANQGSEA. The CDR3 is made up of 14 amino acids. Losses at the gene ends were 6 bases for V and 5 bases for J; bases not matched to a gene: 8.

V usage is TRBV6-5 and J usage is TRBJ2-2; tentatively, D is TRBD2 (6 bases). Deletions cut 8 bases from V and 5 bases from J, with 15 bases between. Germline lookup yields CDR1 MNHEY and CDR2 SVGAGI. The CDR3 has 14 residues. This CDR3 is CASSTGLRTGELFF. DNA of the CDR3: TGTGCCAGCTCGACCGGACTAAGGACCGGGGAGCTGTTTTTT.

The CDR3 is CASSPQGADTQYF. CDR3 DNA: TGCGCCAGCAGCCCGCAGGGGGCAGATACGCAGTATTTT. V is TRBV4-1 and J is TRBJ2-3; 7 bases match TRBD1. The germline V gene has CDR1 MGHRA and CDR2 YSYEKL. The trim removed 4 bases at V and 4 bases at J, leaving 2 bases unmatched. There are 13 residues in the CDR3.

This clone was counted at least ten times. The chain is built from TRBV7-9 and TRBJ2-7; TRBD1 matches at 7 bases. From germline, CDR1 is SEHNR and CDR2 FQNEAQ (reference sequence). This CDR3 region has 14 residues. The J segment lost 4 bases and the V segment lost 5 bases, leaving 8 bases of the junction unmatched. CDR3 amino acids: CASSPRDSTYEQYF. CDR3 sequence (DNA): TGTGCCAGCAGCCCTAGGGACAGTACATACGAGCAGTACTTC.

Points on this clone: Additional DNA sequences in this sample encode the identical CDR3. This sequence joins TRBV30 and TRBJ1-1, with D perhaps TRBD1 (6 bases). The CDR3 has 11 amino acids. V was clipped by 0 bases and J by 11 bases, with 10 bases between them. Germline-derived CDR1 and CDR2 are GTSNPN and SVGIG (reference sequence). CDR3 region: CAWSVGGEAFF. CDR3 bases: TGTGCCTGGAGTGTAGGGGGTGAGGCTTTCTTT. Full variable domain (outside the CDR3, taken from reference TRBV30 and TRBJ1-1): SQTIHQWPATLVQPVGSPLSLECTVEGTSNPNLYWYRQAAGRGLQLLFYSVGIGQISSEVPQNLSASRPQDRQFILSSKKLLLSDSGFYLCAWSVGGEAFFGQGTRLTVV.

This clone was observed a single time. The V and J genes are TRBV5-1 and TRBJ1-5, with 7 bases matching TRBD1. The CDR3 is 14 residues long. V gave up 2 bases and J gave up 7 bases; unmatched junction bases: 6. Germline V gene lookup returns CDR1 SGHRS and CDR2 YFSETQ. The CDR3 region is CASSLTGERQPQHF. CDR3 nucleotides: TGCGCCAGCAGCTTAACAGGGGAACGGCAGCCCCAGCATTTT.

The chain couples TRBV4-1 to TRBJ2-1, with TRBD2 matching 8 bases. Losses at the gene ends were 5 bases for V and 4 bases for J; bases not matched to a gene: 10. CDR3 size: 16 residues. Germline lookup yields CDR1 MGHRA and CDR2 YSYEKL. The DNA for the CDR3 is TGCGCCAGCAGCAGCGTCAGCGGGAGAGGGTACAATGAGCAGTTCTTC. Translated: CASSSVSGRGYNEQFF.

Note on this clone: At one of its ends the junction is not consistent with the germline gene, which may arise from a read error. The chain combines TRBV7-7 with TRBJ2-3; D might be TRBD2 (5 bases). Germline CDR1 is SSHAT and CDR2 is FNYEAQ (reference sequence). The CDR3 consists of 17 residues. The CDR3 DNA follows: TGTGCTAGCAGCTCTCGGCCCGCATTCTCCGGGGAGGATACGCAGTATTTT. It codes for CASSSRPAFSGEDTQYF.

CDR3 coding DNA: TGTGCCAGCAGCTGGGCTCGGGAGCAGTACTTC. It translates to CASSWAREQYF. V and J are TRBV5-6 and TRBJ2-7, with D uncertain. The CDR3 has 11 residues. Trimming took off 3 bases at V and 7 bases at J, with 8 bases between the two ends. Germline CDR1 is SGHDT and CDR2 is YYEEEE.

The gene calls are TRBV30 and TRBJ2-7; 10 nucleotides agree with TRBD2. Looked up from germline, CDR1 is GTSNPN and CDR2 is SVGIG (reference sequence). The CDR3 contains 13 residues. The CDR3 DNA sequence: TGTGCTACCGAGCGGGAGGGCTCCTACGAGCAGTACTTC. It translates to CATEREGSYEQYF.

J is TRBJ2-2 and V is TRBV5-1; 11 bases align to TRBD1. Germline CDR1 SGHRS, CDR2 YFSETQ. CDR3 length equals 15 residues. V was clipped by 3 bases and J by 5 bases; unmatched bases: 3. CDR3 bases: TGCGCCAGCAGCTCCGGGACAGGGGGGACCGGGGAGCTGTTTTTT. Amino acid sequence: CASSSGTGGTGELFF.

The rearrangement links TRBV7-2 to TRBJ1-2, with D possibly TRBD1 on 6 matching bases. The CDR3 contains 15 residues. CDR1 SGHTA and CDR2 FQGNSA come from the germline V gene. V was pared by 5 bases and J by 0 bases, with 13 bases between. Here the CDR3 DNA reads TGTGCCAGCAGCGAAGGACAGACAGCTAACTATGGCTACACCTTC. Protein product: CASSEGQTANYGYTF.

This chain links TRBV9 with TRBJ2-1, with 13 positions matching TRBD2. Trimming took 4 bases from V and 6 from J; bases not matched to a gene: 7. Germline V gene sequence: CDR1 SGDLS, CDR2 YYNGEE. This CDR3 is 16 amino acids long. The DNA of the CDR3 is TGTGCCAGCAGCCGGACTAGCGGGGGATACGGCAATGAGCAGTTCTTC. Translated, it gives CASSRTSGGYGNEQFF.

The chain carries TRBV30 and TRBJ2-7; 10 nucleotides match TRBD2. V dropped 5 bases and J dropped 4; count of bases not matched to a gene: 5. The CDR3 length is 13 residues. Germline V gene data show CDR1 as GTSNPN and CDR2 as SVGIG (reference sequence). The CDR3 spells CAWEREGAYEQYF. CDR3 DNA sequence: TGTGCCTGGGAGCGGGAGGGAGCGTACGAGCAGTACTTC.

The rearrangement links TRBV6-5 to TRBJ1-1; TRBD1 matches at 8 bases. V was pared by 2 bases and J by 1 base, with 6 bases of the junction left unmatched. Germline lookup yields CDR1 MNHEY and CDR2 SVGAGI. CDR3 length equals 16 residues. The CDR3: CASSYPGQGRNTEAFF. The CDR3 DNA follows: TGTGCCAGCAGTTACCCTGGACAGGGCAGGAACACTGAAGCTTTCTTT.

This clone was recorded a few times. J is TRBJ2-5 and V is TRBV27, with TRBD2 matching over 14 bases. The length of the CDR3 is 15 residues. Trimming at V came to 7 bases and at J to 4 bases, leaving 5 bases not matched to a gene. Germline CDR1 and CDR2: MNHEY and SMNVEV (reference sequence). This CDR3 reads CASTRTSGGPETQYF. As DNA, the CDR3 is TGTGCCAGCACCCGGACTAGCGGGGGGCCAGAGACCCAGTACTTC.

The gene calls are TRBV5-4 and TRBJ2-1; 13 bases match TRBD2. The CDR3 sequence is 17 residues long. Germline-derived CDR1 and CDR2 are SGHNT and YYREEE (reference sequence). Trimming removed 2 bases from V and 3 bases from J; junction bases left unmatched: 5. The CDR3 coding sequence is TGTGCCAGCAGCTTTGGCGGACTAGCGGGGGTCTACAATGAGCAGTTCTTC. Protein sequence: CASSFGGLAGVYNEQFF.

In this sample, this clone turned up once. The V gene is TRBV12-5, the J gene TRBJ1-1; D perhaps matches TRBD1 (6 bases). CDR3 length: 17 residues. V lost 7 bases, J lost 1 base, and 22 bases lay in between. CDR1 and CDR2 from the germline V gene are LGHNT and FRNRAP. The CDR3 sequence is CASAPQGQQGWNTEAFF. The CDR3 DNA is TGTGCTAGTGCCCCCCAAGGACAACAGGGTTGGAACACTGAAGCTTTCTTT.

The chain has TRBV5-1 and TRBJ1-1; no clear D gene. V gave up 0 bases and J gave up 1 base, with 7 bases separating them. Germline CDR1 reads SGHRS; CDR2 reads YFSETQ. The CDR3 is 14 residues long. The CDR3, as DNA: TGCGCCAGCAGCTTGGTCGGCGGGAACACTGAAGCTTTCTTT. Translated: CASSLVGGNTEAFF.

This clone turned up a few times. The rearrangement uses TRBV2 and TRBJ2-1; 9 bases match TRBD1. Germline trimming cut 8 bases from V and 7 bases from J; bases unmatched to any gene: 12. The CDR3 spans 15 residues. The germline gives CDR1 SNHLY, CDR2 FYNNEI. CDR3 coding DNA: TGTGCCAGCCGATATTCGGGACAGGGTCCGAATGAGCAGTTCTTC. Amino acids: CASRYSGQGPNEQFF.

The chain carries TRBV30 and TRBJ1-2, with D perhaps matching TRBD1 (5 bases). V lost 0 bases and J lost 6, with 14 bases in between. The CDR3 runs 14 residues. CDR1 and CDR2 from the germline V gene are GTSNPN and SVGIG (reference sequence). The CDR3 region has the DNA TGTGCCTGGAGTGTATTAGCAGGGATCCATGGCTACACCTTC. It encodes CAWSVLAGIHGYTF.

V and J are TRBV7-9 and TRBJ2-1; the match to TRBD2 covers 8 bases. The J segment lost 3 bases and the V segment lost 0 bases, leaving 1 base of the junction unmatched. Germline lookup yields CDR1 SEHNR and CDR2 FQNEAQ (reference sequence). The CDR3 is 15 residues long. The CDR3 sequence: CASSLAAGGYNEQFF. The CDR3 DNA is TGTGCCAGCAGCTTAGCGGCGGGAGGCTACAATGAGCAGTTCTTC.

The chain carries TRBV29-1 and TRBJ1-1, with D possibly matching TRBD1 (6 bases). The CDR3 runs to 13 residues. Germline CDR1 and CDR2: SQVTM and ANQGSEA. V gave up 6 bases and J gave up 7 bases, with 18 bases separating them. In nucleotides, the CDR3 is TGCAGCGTCCAAGGGGGACGAGGATATGAAGCTTTCTTT. Protein sequence: CSVQGGRGYEAFF.

The chain couples TRBV2 to TRBJ1-2; 11 bases match TRBD1. Germline CDR1 and CDR2: SNHLY and FYNNEI. Unmatched junction bases numbered 6, after V lost 1 base and J lost 14 bases. The length of the CDR3 is 13 residues. The CDR3 here is CASSEVPGQGGTF. The DNA of the CDR3 is TGTGCCAGCAGTGAAGTCCCGGGACAGGGGGGAACCTTC.

This clone was counted only a few times. The chain is built from TRBV30 and TRBJ2-1; the match to TRBD2 covers 8 bases. The CDR3 is 14 amino acids. With 4 bases clipped from V and 1 base from J, the junction kept 3 bases outside the gene matches. The germline CDR1 and CDR2 sequences are GTSNPN and SVGIG (reference sequence). CDR3 coding DNA: TGTGCCTGGAATCCGGGGGGGTCCTACAATGAGCAGTTCTTC. Its translation: CAWNPGGSYNEQFF.

The rearrangement links TRBV16 to TRBJ1-1, with 8 nucleotides matching TRBD1. Germline lookup yields CDR1 KGHSY and CDR2 FQNENV. The CDR3 covers 14 residues. The junction had 5 bases not matched to a gene; V was cut back by 4 bases and J by 4 bases. CDR3 bases: TGTGCCAGCAGCCCAAGAACAGGGGGCACTGAAGCTTTCTTT. This codes for CASSPRTGGTEAFF.

Comments on this clone: At one of its ends the junction is not consistent with the germline gene, which may arise from a read error. The rearrangement uses TRBV7-7 and TRBJ2-3, with D possibly matching TRBD2 (6 bases). Germline V CDR1 and CDR2: SSHAT, FNYEAQ (reference sequence). This CDR3 region has 13 residues. The CDR3 DNA follows: TGTGCTAGCAGCTGGAGGGGCGGAGATACGCAGTATTTT. It specifies CASSWRGGDTQYF.